A single sample is the source of the 21 T cell receptor beta chains below, sequenced in a study of Graves' ophthalmopathy and Graves' hyperthyroidism. The TCR beta CDR3 regions underwent amplification from RNA transcripts. HTBI primers were employed in first-round RT-PCR, then a second-round multiplex PCR followed. MiXCR, applied by TCRdb to the multiplex PCR reads, yields one record per CDR3 protein. The table shows hundreds of thousands of distinct CDR3 sequences, with 20% to 25% occurring only once. Sequenced input: peripheral blood. These receptors were taken from a woman between 18 and 30 years old with stable Graves' hyperthyroidism.

This clonotype was seen repeatedly, ten times or more. The chain employs TRBV20-1 and TRBJ2-4, with 12 positions matching TRBD2. The CDR3 contains 15 residues. With V trimmed by 6 bases and J by 15 bases, 18 bases remained unmatched. Germline V gene data show CDR1 as DFQATT and CDR2 as SNEGSKA (reference sequence). The chain's CDR3 is CSAPPPGLAGGSGYF. CDR3 sequence (DNA): TGCAGTGCCCCACCGCCGGGGCTAGCGGGAGGGTCGGGGTACTTC.

This clonotype was seen repeatedly, ten times or more. The rearrangement links TRBV7-2 to TRBJ2-5; a possible D gene is TRBD1 (7 bases). The CDR3 runs 14 residues. The V end lost 6 bases, the J end lost 5 bases, and 16 bases lay between the germline ends. Germline loops: CDR1 SGHTA, CDR2 FQGNSA. The CDR3 here is CASRPTGTAETQYF. The CDR3 DNA follows: TGTGCCAGCAGGCCGACAGGGACTGCGGAGACCCAGTACTTC.

In this sample, this clonotype turned up many times. The V and J genes are TRBV20-1 and TRBJ1-1; 11 nucleotides line up with TRBD1. Germline V gene lookup returns CDR1 DFQATT and CDR2 SNEGSKA (reference sequence). The CDR3 length is 15 residues. The J segment lost 8 bases and the V segment lost 1 base, leaving 9 bases of the junction unmatched. The CDR3, as DNA: TGCAGTGCTAGAGTCGTGGACAGGGGGCGCGTCGAAGCTTTCTTT. As protein: CSARVVDRGRVEAFF.

This clonotype showed up many times. The V gene is TRBV7-3, the J gene TRBJ1-3; no firm D call. V dropped 6 bases and J dropped 3 bases, with 12 bases sitting between them. The length of the CDR3 is 14 residues. The germline gives CDR1 SGHTA, CDR2 FQGTGA. The CDR3 loop is CASSPAWFGNTIYF. The CDR3 DNA follows: TGTGCCAGCAGTCCCGCCTGGTTTGGAAACACCATATATTTT.

This clonotype was counted a single time. The CDR3 protein is CASGTGGPGANVLTF. The CDR3 nucleotides read TGTGCCAGCGGGACAGGGGGCCCTGGGGCCAACGTCCTGACTTTC. This chain uses TRBV6-1 with TRBJ2-6; 12 nucleotides line up with TRBD1. CDR1 is MNHNS, CDR2 SASEGT, per germline. Germline trimming cut 8 bases from V and 2 bases from J; bases unmatched to any gene: 1. The CDR3 is made up of 15 amino acids.

The table lists this clonotype with many counts. One end of the junction fails to match germline, which may point to a read error. The chain carries TRBV15 and TRBJ2-5; no definite D call. The CDR3 consists of 13 residues. Germline V gene data show CDR1 as LNHNV and CDR2 as YYDKDF (reference sequence). In DNA form, the CDR3 reads TGTGCCACCGGCAGAGATAGGGTGGAGACCCAGTACTTC. Its protein is CATGRDRVETQYF.

As to this clonotype: A much more abundant neighbour one base away suggests this may be a read error. The chain has TRBV6-1 and TRBJ1-2, with a possible D match to TRBD1 (5 bases). Germline CDR1 MNHNS, CDR2 SASEGT. The CDR3 spans 13 residues. The CDR3 loop is CASSENRGARYSF. The DNA of the CDR3 is TGTGCCAGCAGTGAGAATCGAGGGGCCCGCTACAGCTTC.

This clonotype was detected only a few times. V and J are TRBV30 and TRBJ1-2, with TRBD1 as a possible D gene (5 bases). Between the trimmed V and J ends, which lost 0 bases and 4 bases, there was a span of 12 bases. The V gene's germline CDR1 is GTSNPN and CDR2 SVGIG (reference sequence). The CDR3 covers 14 residues. Written as DNA, the CDR3 is TGTGCCTGGAGTGTAGCGGGGACGGGCTATGGCTACACCTTC. Translation: CAWSVAGTGYGYTF.

The chain uses TRBV2 and TRBJ2-7; tentative D call: TRBD1 (8 bases). This CDR3 has 15 amino acids. The germline CDR1 and CDR2 sequences are SNHLY and FYNNEI. Trimming left V 3 bases short and J 8 bases short, with 20 bases between. In DNA, the CDR3 is TGTGCCAGCAGTGACCAGGACAGGGAGGGCATTAAGCAGTACTTC. This encodes CASSDQDREGIKQYF.

The gene calls are TRBV6-1 and TRBJ1-1; perhaps TRBD1 as D (6 bases). Per germline, CDR1 MNHNS and CDR2 SASEGT. The CDR3 length is 16 residues. The V end lost 6 bases, the J end lost 7 bases, and 24 bases lay between the germline ends. The CDR3 loop is CASRHQTFDRTDEAFF. As DNA, the CDR3 is TGTGCCAGCAGGCACCAAACGTTTGACAGGACTGATGAAGCTTTCTTT.

This clonotype was found many times. The genes are TRBV6-1 and TRBJ2-7, with 10 bases identical to TRBD2. Germline CDR1 MNHNS, CDR2 SASEGT. Trimming removed 4 bases from V and 3 bases from J; junction bases left unmatched: 6. The CDR3 spans 15 residues. The CDR3 here is CASSATSGANYEQYF. The DNA of the CDR3 is TGTGCCAGCAGTGCCACTAGCGGGGCGAACTACGAGCAGTACTTC.

This clonotype was detected ten times or more. V gene TRBV18 combines with J gene TRBJ2-5; D is unclear. With 4 bases removed from V and 0 bases from J, the gap between germline ends came to 12 bases. Germline values: CDR1 KGHSH, CDR2 LQKENI. This CDR3 region has 15 residues. CDR3 nucleotides: TGTGCCAGCTCACGGTTGCCCACGGACCAAGAGACCCAGTACTTC. Translation: CASSRLPTDQETQYF.

The sample holds a few counts of this clonotype. V and J are TRBV7-6 and TRBJ1-5; no firm D call. CDR1 and CDR2 from the germline V gene are SGHVS and FNYEAQ. The CDR3 has 14 residues. Trimming cost V 0 bases and J 4 bases, with 7 bases left between them. The CDR3 here is CASSLAAENQPQHF. The CDR3 bases are TGTGCCAGCAGCTTAGCAGCTGAGAATCAGCCCCAGCATTTT.

This clonotype appeared once. The chain couples TRBV7-2 to TRBJ2-5, with 8 nucleotides matching TRBD1. V trimming: 4 bases; J trimming: 10 bases; junction bases outside the gene matches: 8. The CDR3 is made up of 13 amino acids. Germline assignment: CDR1 SGHTA and CDR2 FQGNSA. For the CDR3, the DNA is TGTGCCAGCAGCTCGGTGGGACAGGCGATCCAGTACTTC. Translated, it gives CASSSVGQAIQYF.

The V call is TRBV6-1, the J call TRBJ2-2; the match to TRBD1 covers 11 bases. CDR1 is MNHNS, CDR2 SASEGT, per germline. With V trimmed by 6 bases and J by 2 bases, 2 bases remained unmatched. The CDR3 spans 15 residues. Here the CDR3 DNA reads TGTGCCAGCAGCTGGACAGGGGGCAACACCGGGGAGCTGTTTTTT. Translated: CASSWTGGNTGELFF.

There are many counts of this clonotype. V and J are TRBV19 and TRBJ1-2, with D possibly TRBD1 on 6 matching bases. V was pared by 7 bases and J by 4 bases, with 13 bases between. CDR3 size: 13 residues. Germline-derived CDR1 and CDR2 are LNHDA and SQIVND (reference sequence). The DNA of the CDR3 is TGTGCCAGTAACCGGGACAACACCTATGGCTACACCTTC. Residues: CASNRDNTYGYTF. Combining the CDR3 with reference TRBV19 and TRBJ1-2 gives the whole variable domain DGGITQSPKYLFRKEGQNVTLSCEQNLNHDAMYWYRQDPGQGLRLIYYSQIVNDFQKGDIAEGYSVSREKKESFPLTVTSAQKNPTAFYLCASNRDNTYGYTFGSGTRLTVV.

This clonotype came up many times. The chain couples TRBV12-3 or TRBV12-4 to TRBJ1-1, with a weak D call TRBD1 (5 bases). The CDR3 is 13 residues long. V was clipped by 3 bases and J by 11 bases, with 16 bases between them. Here the CDR3 DNA reads TGTGCCAGCAGTTTCGATGGCCGCAGGGTCGCTTTCTTT. Amino acid sequence: CASSFDGRRVAFF.

This clonotype was recorded at least ten times. V and J are TRBV25-1 and TRBJ2-2; 11 nucleotides match TRBD2. Germline V lookup: CDR1 MGHDK, CDR2 SYGVNS. The CDR3 loop spans 16 amino acids. Trimming cost V 2 bases and J 1 base; bases outside gene matches: 0. The CDR3 spells CASSELAGGNTGELFF. The CDR3 DNA is TGTGCCAGCAGTGAACTAGCGGGAGGGAACACCGGGGAGCTGTTTTTT.

The chain's CDR3 is CASSLGVQGGEQFF. CDR3 DNA: TGTGCCAGCAGCTTAGGAGTTCAAGGTGGTGAGCAGTTCTTC. This rearrangement joins TRBV7-2 to TRBJ2-1; no clear D. Germline assignment: CDR1 SGHTA and CDR2 FQGNSA. The CDR3 loop spans 14 amino acids. V was cut by 1 base and J by 9 bases, with 13 bases left in between. Variable domain in full (rest from reference TRBV7-2 and TRBJ2-1): GAGVSQSPSNKVTEKGKDVELRCDPISGHTALYWYRQSLGQGLEFLIYFQGNSAPDKSGLPSDRFSAERTGGSVSTLTIQRTQQEDSAVYLCASSLGVQGGEQFFGPGTRLTVL.

The chain has TRBV2 and TRBJ2-5, with a tentative D call TRBD2 (5 bases). The CDR3 loop spans 14 amino acids. Germline assignment: CDR1 SNHLY and CDR2 FYNNEI. Trimming cost V 6 bases and J 5 bases, with 16 bases left between them. The CDR3 spells CASRLDSSDETQYF. The DNA of the CDR3 is TGTGCCAGCAGATTGGACTCATCCGATGAGACCCAGTACTTC.

About this clonotype itself: Given a much more abundant clone one base away, this may be a read error. V is TRBV14 and J is TRBJ1-2, with 8 bases fitting TRBD1. The germline gives CDR1 SGHDN, CDR2 FVKESK. The CDR3 length is 15 residues. In nucleotides, the CDR3 is TGTGCCAGCAGCCCCTGGACAGGGTGGAACTACGGCTACAACTTC. This encodes CASSPWTGWNYGYNF.